These T cell receptor beta chains were read from a single sample in a study of metastatic and nonmetastatic thyroid tumors. With MiXCR, TCRdb called clones anew from the PCR reads. The data show around 7,100 clones, 25% to 35% seen once. The specimen sequenced was adjacent normal tissue. The receptor source for this set is a female donor with papillary thyroid cancer or a benign thyroid nodule (not recorded which). Some clones in this sample may be carry-over from other donors' samples. Each CDR3 is given with its conserved first and last residue. Each record gives: clone size, J gene, V gene, D gene, CDR3 protein, CDR3 DNA. The D gene is left open where the match is weak. Size tells how often a clone was seen (once, few, many) or the class of an expanded clone, and some rows leave it out.

clone size: .
J gene: TRBJ1-2
V gene: TRBV20-1
D gene: .
CDR3 protein: CRADNYGYTF
CDR3 DNA: TGCAGGGCGGACAACTATGGCTACACCTTC

clone size: few
J gene: TRBJ2-2
V gene: TRBV2
D gene: TRBD1
CDR3 protein: CASSEVAGGTGELFF
CDR3 DNA: TGTGCCAGCAGTGAAGTTGCAGGGGGCACCGGGGAGCTGTTTTTT

clone size: few
J gene: TRBJ2-1
V gene: TRBV6-2/TRBV6-3
D gene: TRBD1
CDR3 protein: CASSYRQGTDEQFF
CDR3 DNA: TGTGCCAGCAGTTACAGACAGGGGACGGATGAGCAGTTCTTC

clone size: few
J gene: TRBJ1-5
V gene: TRBV20-1
D gene: .
CDR3 protein: CSAGSILAPDQPQHF
CDR3 DNA: TGCAGTGCTGGATCTATTCTAGCTCCAGATCAGCCCCAGCATTTT

clone size: medium-sized
J gene: TRBJ1-5
V gene: TRBV6-2/TRBV6-3
D gene: .
CDR3 protein: CASSYPTGPYQPQHF
CDR3 DNA: TGTGCCAGCAGTTACCCAACAGGGCCGTATCAGCCCCAGCATTTT

clone size: .
J gene: TRBJ1-3
V gene: TRBV6-2/TRBV6-3
D gene: .
CDR3 protein: CASSYSRGNTIYF
CDR3 DNA: TGTGCCAGCAGTTACTCGCGTGGAAACACCATATATTTT

clone size: .
J gene: TRBJ2-7
V gene: TRBV6-1
D gene: .
CDR3 protein: CASSEWGNGEQYF
CDR3 DNA: TGCGCCAGCAGTGAATGGGGGAACGGTGAGCAGTACTTC

clone size: .
J gene: TRBJ2-7
V gene: TRBV5-1
D gene: .
CDR3 protein: CASSPAAYEQYF
CDR3 DNA: TGCGCCAGCAGCCCGGCTGCCTACGAGCAGTACTTC

clone size: few
J gene: TRBJ1-2
V gene: TRBV28
D gene: TRBD1
CDR3 protein: CASSADRGIYGYTF
CDR3 DNA: TGTGCCAGCAGTGCAGACAGGGGGATCTATGGCTACACCTTC

clone size: medium-sized
J gene: TRBJ2-2
V gene: TRBV5-1
D gene: .
CDR3 protein: CASSLWSYIGELFF
CDR3 DNA: TGCGCCAGCAGCTTGTGGAGCTATATCGGGGAGCTGTTTTTT

clone size: .
J gene: TRBJ2-2
V gene: TRBV28
D gene: .
CDR3 protein: CASSAGGGELFF
CDR3 DNA: TGTGCCAGCAGCGCCGGTGGCGGGGAGCTGTTTTTT

clone size: .
J gene: TRBJ2-3
V gene: TRBV6-1
D gene: .
CDR3 protein: CANSGTGTQYF
CDR3 DNA: TGTGCCAACAGCGGGACAGGTACTCAGTATTTT

clone size: .
J gene: TRBJ2-3
V gene: TRBV11-2
D gene: TRBD2
CDR3 protein: CASSKGLAVSTDTQYF
CDR3 DNA: TGTGCCAGCAGCAAGGGACTAGCAGTAAGCACAGATACGCAGTATTTT

clone size: few
J gene: TRBJ2-1
V gene: TRBV9
D gene: TRBD2
CDR3 protein: CASSVGTSGYNEQFF
CDR3 DNA: TGTGCCAGCAGCGTAGGGACTAGCGGGTACAATGAGCAGTTCTTC

clone size: .
J gene: TRBJ2-1
V gene: TRBV11-1
D gene: TRBD2
CDR3 protein: CAGSGTSGGGEQFF
CDR3 DNA: TGTGCCGGCAGTGGAACTAGCGGGGGGGGTGAGCAGTTCTTC

clone size: .
J gene: TRBJ2-1
V gene: TRBV9
D gene: TRBD2
CDR3 protein: CASSGGTSGGTSYNEQFF
CDR3 DNA: TGTGCCAGCAGCGGAGGGACTAGCGGGGGAACCTCCTACAATGAGCAGTTCTTC

clone size: .
J gene: TRBJ2-5
V gene: TRBV6-1
D gene: TRBD2
CDR3 protein: CASSEDRVAGETQYF
CDR3 DNA: TGTGCCAGCAGTGAAGATAGGGTAGCGGGAGAAACCCAGTACTTC

clone size: few
J gene: TRBJ2-7
V gene: TRBV6-1
D gene: TRBD2
CDR3 protein: CASLAGVGEQYF
CDR3 DNA: TGTGCCAGCTTAGCGGGAGTGGGAGAGCAGTACTTC

clone size: .
J gene: TRBJ2-1
V gene: TRBV6-1
D gene: TRBD1
CDR3 protein: CASSDRTGQAFDEQFF
CDR3 DNA: TGTGCCAGCAGTGACCGGACGGGACAGGCCTTCGATGAGCAGTTCTTC

clone size: few
J gene: TRBJ2-5
V gene: TRBV28
D gene: .
CDR3 protein: CASSPPLLGQETQYF
CDR3 DNA: TGTGCCAGTAGCCCACCCCTATTGGGCCAAGAGACCCAGTACTTC

clone size: many
J gene: TRBJ2-5
V gene: TRBV5-4
D gene: .
CDR3 protein: CASSHQETQYF
CDR3 DNA: TGTGCCAGCAGTCACCAGGAGACCCAGTACTTC

clone size: medium-sized
J gene: TRBJ1-5
V gene: TRBV10-2
D gene: .
CDR3 protein: CASSSDNNQPQHF
CDR3 DNA: TGCGCCAGCAGTTCAGACAATAATCAGCCCCAGCATTTT

clone size: few
J gene: TRBJ2-3
V gene: TRBV28
D gene: .
CDR3 protein: CASAGTLGGDTQYF
CDR3 DNA: TGTGCCAGCGCAGGGACCCTGGGAGGAGATACGCAGTATTTT

clone size: .
J gene: TRBJ2-2
V gene: TRBV9
D gene: .
CDR3 protein: CASSGSAYTGELFF
CDR3 DNA: TGTGCCAGCAGCGGCTCTGCGTACACCGGGGAGCTGTTTTTT

clone size: .
J gene: TRBJ1-5
V gene: TRBV24-1
D gene: .
CDR3 protein: CATSGPPGRRGDQPQHF
CDR3 DNA: TGTGCCACCAGTGGACCCCCCGGGCGGAGGGGGGATCAGCCCCAGCATTTT

clone size: .
J gene: TRBJ2-3
V gene: TRBV30
D gene: TRBD2
CDR3 protein: CAFRLAGGTDTQYF
CDR3 DNA: TGTGCCTTCCGACTAGCGGGGGGGACAGATACGCAGTATTTT

clone size: .
J gene: TRBJ2-7
V gene: TRBV5-1
D gene: .
CDR3 protein: CASSLAGNSYEQYF
CDR3 DNA: TGCGCCAGCAGCTTGGCGGGGAACTCCTACGAGCAGTACTTC

clone size: medium-sized
J gene: TRBJ2-2
V gene: TRBV7-3
D gene: TRBD1
CDR3 protein: CASSSDRVGELFF
CDR3 DNA: TGTGCCAGCAGCTCCGACAGGGTAGGGGAGCTGTTTTTT

clone size: .
J gene: TRBJ2-1
V gene: TRBV28
D gene: .
CDR3 protein: CASSFQGLLEQFF
CDR3 DNA: TGTGCCAGCAGTTTTCAGGGTCTGCTTGAGCAGTTCTTC

clone size: .
J gene: TRBJ1-1
V gene: TRBV9
D gene: .
CDR3 protein: CASSREGGAEAFF
CDR3 DNA: TGTGCCAGCAGTAGGGAGGGGGGCGCTGAAGCTTTCTTT

clone size: .
J gene: TRBJ2-2
V gene: TRBV20-1
D gene: .
CDR3 protein: CSATSNTGELFF
CDR3 DNA: TGCAGTGCTACGAGTAACACCGGGGAGCTGTTTTTT

clone size: large
J gene: TRBJ1-5
V gene: TRBV6-1
D gene: .
CDR3 protein: CASGVNQPQHF
CDR3 DNA: TGTGCCAGCGGGGTCAATCAGCCCCAGCATTTT

clone size: .
J gene: TRBJ2-2
V gene: TRBV9
D gene: TRBD2
CDR3 protein: CASRTTGGARGTGELFF
CDR3 DNA: TGTGCCAGCAGAACCACCGGGGGGGCGAGAGGCACCGGGGAGCTGTTTTTT

clone size: .
J gene: TRBJ2-7
V gene: TRBV28
D gene: TRBD2
CDR3 protein: CASSFTSGSGYEQYF
CDR3 DNA: TGTGCCAGCAGTTTTACTAGCGGGAGTGGCTACGAGCAGTACTTC

clone size: .
J gene: TRBJ1-2
V gene: TRBV9
D gene: TRBD1
CDR3 protein: CASSVEIGRGRRCGYTF
CDR3 DNA: TGTGCCAGCAGCGTAGAAATTGGCAGGGGGCGCCGATGTGGCTACACCTTC

clone size: .
J gene: TRBJ2-2
V gene: TRBV12-3/TRBV12-4
D gene: .
CDR3 protein: CASTFSREGAGELFF
CDR3 DNA: TGTGCCAGCACCTTTTCCAGGGAAGGGGCCGGGGAGCTGTTTTTT

clone size: .
J gene: TRBJ2-2
V gene: TRBV20-1
D gene: TRBD1
CDR3 protein: CSARRIKQGASGELFF
CDR3 DNA: TGCAGTGCTAGAAGAATTAAACAGGGGGCCAGCGGGGAGCTGTTTTTT

clone size: .
J gene: TRBJ2-6
V gene: TRBV20-1
D gene: TRBD1
CDR3 protein: CSASGTGDSWANVLTF
CDR3 DNA: TGCAGTGCTTCCGGGACAGGGGACTCTTGGGCCAACGTCCTGACTTTC

clone size: .
J gene: TRBJ2-5
V gene: TRBV5-8
D gene: .
CDR3 protein: CASSFLSAEQETQYF
CDR3 DNA: TGTGCCAGCAGCTTTTTATCGGCAGAGCAAGAGACCCAGTACTTC

clone size: few
J gene: TRBJ1-4
V gene: TRBV19
D gene: .
CDR3 protein: CASGLRADAEKLFF
CDR3 DNA: TGTGCCAGCGGCCTTCGGGCGGACGCTGAAAAACTGTTTTTT

clone size: .
J gene: TRBJ2-7
V gene: TRBV27
D gene: .
CDR3 protein: CASSLLNPYEQYF
CDR3 DNA: TGTGCCAGCAGTTTATTGAATCCCTACGAGCAGTACTTC

clone size: .
J gene: TRBJ1-2
V gene: TRBV6-2/TRBV6-3
D gene: TRBD1
CDR3 protein: CASSYRPWTGGYGYTF
CDR3 DNA: TGTGCCAGCAGTTACAGGCCCTGGACAGGGGGATATGGCTACACCTTC

clone size: .
J gene: TRBJ2-5
V gene: TRBV20-1
D gene: TRBD1
CDR3 protein: CSANPGQGGETQYF
CDR3 DNA: TGCAGTGCTAACCCTGGACAGGGCGGAGAGACCCAGTACTTC

clone size: medium-sized
J gene: TRBJ1-5
V gene: TRBV27
D gene: .
CDR3 protein: CASRPGTPNQPQHF
CDR3 DNA: TGTGCCAGCAGGCCCGGGACACCGAATCAGCCCCAGCATTTT

clone size: few
J gene: TRBJ2-1
V gene: TRBV12-3/TRBV12-4
D gene: TRBD2
CDR3 protein: CASSDGTSGYNEQFF
CDR3 DNA: TGTGCCAGCAGCGACGGGACTAGCGGGTACAATGAGCAGTTCTTC